This entry is about one TCR beta chain. The antigen remains undetermined. CDR3 length: 15 residues. With 4 bases removed from V and 4 bases from J, the gap between germline ends came to 17 bases. Germline-derived CDR1 and CDR2 are SGHRS and YFSETQ. PCR involved 60 Vbeta and 13 Jbeta primers. Using immunoSEQ multiplex PCR, the repertoire was profiled, and TCRdb retains in-frame clones only, with some absent. The data contain 140,000 to 150,000 clones, 80% of them singletons. The data were obtained in a study of cytomegalovirus exposure and HLA in healthy donors. Study-level results: An analysis done earlier found most TCR beta V segments productive about 87% or about 30% of the time. Immune exposure information comprised only CMV serostatus. The study flagged roughly 160 TCR beta chains as cytomegalovirus-associated.

Sequencing was carried out using PBMCs. The J gene is TRBJ1-1, the V gene TRBV5-1; unclear D gene. The clonotype was recovered from a man aged 35 to 55 in good health and CMV-seronegative. CDR3 sequence (DNA): TGCGCCAGCAGCCCCCTGTCGGGATTAGGCACTGAAGCTTTCTTT. Amino acids: CASSPLSGLGTEAFF.